Presented here are 7 T cell receptor beta chains from one specimen sequenced in a study of neurological immune-mediated disorders. TCRdb re-called the 5' RACE reads with MiXCR, one entry per CDR3 protein. The sample has tens of thousands of distinct CDR3 sequences; around 9.7% are singletons. Time point described: longitudinal time-point 2. The material sequenced was PBMCs. The source of these receptors is a man aged 30 to 39 in good health.

This clonotype was found a few times. V and J are TRBV21-1 and TRBJ2-3; TRBD2, the D gene given by the table, was not confirmed from the DNA. TRBV21-1 is classified as a pseudogene. There are 18 residues in the CDR3. As DNA, the CDR3 is TGTGCCAGCAGCAAAGGAAAGGGTCCTAGCGCGAGCACAGATACGCAGTATTTT. It encodes CASSKGKGPSASTDTQYF.

Many counts were recorded for this clonotype. J is TRBJ2-7 and V is TRBV29-1; D is ambiguous. With 0 bases removed from V and 4 bases from J, the gap between germline ends came to 7 bases. This CDR3 has 12 residues. CDR1 and CDR2 from the germline V gene are SQVTM and ANQGSEA. The CDR3 is CSVEDSSYEQYF. The DNA for the CDR3 is TGCAGCGTTGAAGATTCCAGTTACGAGCAGTACTTC.

With respect to this clonotype: A much larger clone sits a single nucleotide away, making a read error possible. The chain has TRBV5-1 and TRBJ2-5, with 12 nucleotides matching TRBD2. The CDR3 is made up of 15 amino acids. The V gene's germline CDR1 is SGHRS and CDR2 YFSETQ. The CDR3 reads CASSLTSGSEETQHF. CDR3 DNA: TGCGCCAGCAGCCTGACTAGCGGGAGCGAAGAGACCCAGCACTTC.

At least ten counts were recorded for this clonotype. The V gene is TRBV6-1, the J gene TRBJ2-1; D possibly corresponds to TRBD2 (6 bases). Trimming took off 2 bases at V and 3 bases at J, with 14 bases between the two ends. The CDR3 consists of 16 residues. The germline gives CDR1 MNHNS, CDR2 SASEGT. Here the CDR3 reads CASSESILANYNEQFF. The DNA of the CDR3 is TGTGCCAGCAGTGAATCGATTCTAGCGAACTACAATGAGCAGTTCTTC.

Ten or more counts support this clonotype. V usage is TRBV12-3 or TRBV12-4 and J usage is TRBJ1-4; no firm D call. The CDR3 runs 13 residues. V lost 8 bases to trimming and J lost 10 bases, with 17 bases between them. The CDR3 sequence is CASVTGVGGKLFF. CDR3 DNA: TGTGCCAGCGTGACGGGTGTTGGCGGAAAACTGTTTTTT.

This clonotype turned up a few times. The chain joins TRBV7-9 to TRBJ2-1, with no clear D. The germline CDR1 and CDR2 sequences are SEHNR and FQNEAQ (reference sequence). Trimming took off 5 bases at V and 7 bases at J, with 12 bases between the two ends. The CDR3 totals 13 residues. The CDR3 nucleotides read TGTGCCAGCAGCCCCCGGGTTTTAAATGAGCAGTTCTTC. As protein: CASSPRVLNEQFF.

Points on this clonotype: A read error may explain this, as a much larger clone is one base away. The final CDR3 position lacks the conserved phenylalanine or tryptophan, pointing to a likely read error. This chain connects TRBV27 to TRBJ2-5; 7 bases match TRBD1. The germline gives CDR1 MNHEY, CDR2 SMNVEV (reference sequence). The junction had 10 bases not matched to a gene; V was cut back by 6 bases and J by 6 bases. The CDR3 consists of 14 residues. The CDR3 loop is CASSRRTGPKTQYY. The CDR3 coding sequence is TGTGCCAGCAGCCGACGGACAGGCCCCAAGACCCAGTACTAC.